Listed here are 15 T cell receptor beta chains from one sample, sequenced in a study of blood T cell repertoires in COVID-19 (TCRdb year 2020). Receptors were amplified or captured by the immunoSEQ multiplex PCR assay. TCRdb limited this immuneACCESS table to in-frame rearrangements with V and J called. A share of clones is missing; checked studies link under half to unresolved V genes, and the rest is unexplained. Within this sample are tens of thousands of clones, with over 80% of them counted one time only. 1% to 1.5% of the sample comes from the top ten. Sequencing was done on a sample of peripheral blood. The origin of the receptors is a woman in her 40s with acute or convalescent COVID-19.

The chain couples TRBV7-3 to TRBJ2-3; 8 nucleotides line up with TRBD2. Germline V lookup: CDR1 SGHTA, CDR2 FQGTGA. V was pared by 5 bases and J by 4 bases, with 8 bases of the junction left unmatched. The CDR3 consists of 15 residues. The CDR3: CASSPSGGAADTQYF. DNA for the CDR3: TGTGCCAGCAGCCCCTCGGGAGGGGCTGCAGATACGCAGTATTTT.

This clone was seen a handful of times. The genes are TRBV9 and TRBJ2-3; 9 positions match TRBD2. The CDR3 is made up of 16 amino acids. The V segment lost 0 bases and the J segment 7 bases; nucleotides outside the gene matches: 9. Germline values: CDR1 SGDLS, CDR2 YYNGEE. CDR3 nucleotides: TGTGCCAGCAGCGTAGGACCGGGAGCGGGGGGAAATACGCAGTATTTT. Protein sequence: CASSVGPGAGGNTQYF.

CDR3 amino acids: CASSLLHGQGAVEQYF. The CDR3 DNA follows: TGTGCCAGCAGCTTGCTCCACGGACAGGGGGCGGTCGAGCAGTACTTC. The V gene is TRBV5-6, the J gene TRBJ2-7; 11 positions match TRBD1. Losses at the gene ends were 1 base for V and 6 bases for J; bases not matched to a gene: 9. The CDR3 is made up of 16 amino acids. Germline assignment: CDR1 SGHDT and CDR2 YYEEEE.

This chain links TRBV10-3 with TRBJ1-2; 7 positions agree with TRBD1. The CDR3 loop spans 14 amino acids. V dropped 7 bases and J dropped 1; count of bases not matched to a gene: 6. Germline V gene data show CDR1 as ENHRY and CDR2 as SYGVKD. The CDR3 region has the DNA TGTGCCATCACCCAGGGACAGATTAACTATGGCTACACCTTC. This gives the protein CAITQGQINYGYTF.

The chain uses TRBV9 and TRBJ1-3; 10 positions match TRBD1. V shed 2 bases and J 0 bases; nucleotides not matched to a gene: 8. The CDR3 spans 18 residues. Germline V gives CDR1 SGDLS, CDR2 YYNGEE. The CDR3 coding sequence is TGTGCCAGCAGCGTTCGACCGGGACAGGGGAGCTCTGGAAACACCATATATTTT. It is translated as CASSVRPGQGSSGNTIYF.

The chain uses TRBV7-9 and TRBJ2-1, with D perhaps matching TRBD2 (6 bases). The CDR3 spans 16 residues. Looked up from germline, CDR1 is SEHNR and CDR2 is FQNEAQ (reference sequence). V was pared by 5 bases and J by 5 bases, with 19 bases between. The CDR3: CASSHDPAAGDNEQFF. The CDR3 region has the DNA TGTGCCAGCAGCCACGACCCCGCAGCGGGTGACAATGAGCAGTTCTTC.

This chain links TRBV28 with TRBJ2-7; TRBD1 matches 9 bases. Germline V lookup: CDR1 MDHEN, CDR2 SYDVKM. V lost 6 bases and J lost 0; bases outside the gene matches: 9. This CDR3 spans 16 amino acids. The CDR3 DNA sequence: TGTGCCAGCAGCCTAGGGACAGGGTTAAGCTCCTACGAGCAGTACTTC. Translation: CASSLGTGLSSYEQYF. The full variable domain, completed using reference TRBV28 and TRBJ2-7, is DVKVTQSSRYLVKRTGEKVFLECVQDMDHENMFWYRQDPGLGLRLIYFSYDVKMKEKGDIPEGYSVSREKKERFSLILESASTNQTSMYLCASSLGTGLSSYEQYFGPGTRLTVT.

This chain links TRBV5-1 with TRBJ1-1, with D possibly matching TRBD1 (5 bases). In germline, CDR1 is SGHRS, CDR2 YFSETQ. The V end was cut by 0 bases, the J end by 0 bases, with 9 bases between. The CDR3 sequence is 15 residues long. The chain's CDR3 is CASSLDPGMNTEAFF. DNA for the CDR3: TGCGCCAGCAGCTTGGACCCAGGGATGAACACTGAAGCTTTCTTT.

V gene TRBV9 combines with J gene TRBJ2-1, with 8 bases that match TRBD2. This CDR3 comprises 13 residues. V shed 0 bases, J shed 14 bases, and the junction held 7 bases outside the gene matches. CDR1 is SGDLS and CDR2 is YYNGEE in the germline V gene. CDR3 region: CASSVGTGGDEFF. The DNA for the CDR3 is TGTGCCAGCAGCGTAGGTACCGGGGGGGACGAGTTCTTC.

This sequence joins TRBV7-9 and TRBJ1-5; 8 bases are shared with TRBD1. With 5 bases clipped from V and 1 base from J, the junction kept 4 bases outside the gene matches. The CDR3 loop spans 15 amino acids. Germline V gene lookup returns CDR1 SEHNR and CDR2 FQNEAQ (reference sequence). This CDR3 is CASSPTGGSNQPQHF. The CDR3 DNA sequence: TGTGCCAGCAGCCCTACAGGGGGGAGCAATCAGCCCCAGCATTTT. Combining the CDR3 with reference TRBV7-9 and TRBJ1-5 gives the whole variable domain DTGVSQNPRHKITKRGQNVTFRCDPISEHNRLYWYRQTLGQGPEFLTYFQNEAQLEKSRLLSDRFSAERPKGSFSTLEIQRTEQGDSAMYLCASSPTGGSNQPQHFGDGTRLSIL.

The J gene is TRBJ2-7, the V gene TRBV18; 7 positions agree with TRBD2. The germline CDR1 and CDR2 sequences are KGHSH and LQKENI. This CDR3 is built from 14 residues. Unmatched junction bases numbered 8, after V lost 5 bases and J lost 4 bases. The CDR3 region is CASSGASGIYEQYF. In DNA form, the CDR3 reads TGTGCCAGCTCAGGGGCTAGCGGAATTTACGAGCAGTACTTC.

CDR3: CASSLQGAGELFF. CDR3 sequence (DNA): TGTGCCAGCAGTCTCCAGGGGGCCGGGGAGCTGTTTTTT. The V call is TRBV28, the J call TRBJ2-2, with 7 bases fitting TRBD1. This CDR3 region has 13 residues. The V and J ends lost 5 bases and 6 bases, in that order; junction bases with no gene match: 3. Germline V lookup: CDR1 MDHEN, CDR2 SYDVKM.

V and J are TRBV30 and TRBJ1-2, with D perhaps TRBD1 (6 bases). V dropped 1 base and J dropped 8 bases, with 20 bases sitting between them. CDR3 length: 15 amino acids. Germline V gives CDR1 GTSNPN, CDR2 SVGIG (reference sequence). CDR3 sequence reads: CAWSDPSQGLGGYTF. In DNA, the CDR3 is TGTGCCTGGAGTGACCCCTCCCAGGGGTTGGGCGGCTACACCTTC.

The J gene is TRBJ1-5, the V gene TRBV4-2; D gene ambiguous. The length of the CDR3 is 14 residues. V gave up 1 base and J gave up 1 base, with 5 bases separating them. The germline V gene encodes CDR1 LGHNA and CDR2 YNFKEQ. The CDR3 nucleotides read TGTGCCAGCAGCCAAGTATCCAGCAATCAGCCCCAGCATTTT. Encoded protein: CASSQVSSNQPQHF.

This chain connects TRBV5-1 to TRBJ2-1; 10 bases map to TRBD2. Germline CDR1 reads SGHRS; CDR2 reads YFSETQ. This CDR3 comprises 19 residues. Trimming removed 0 bases from V and 6 bases from J; junction bases left unmatched: 15. The CDR3 DNA sequence: TGCGCCAGCAGCTTGGCCGACAGAAGCGGGAGGGCCTCGCGCAATGAGCAGTTCTTC. Its protein product is CASSLADRSGRASRNEQFF.